Below, 23 T cell receptor beta chains from the same sample are listed, as sequenced in a study of cytomegalovirus exposure and HLA in healthy donors. The PCR used 60 Vbeta and 13 Jbeta primers. Sequenced by immunoSEQ multiplex PCR; TCRdb stores in-frame clones only, minus some. This table holds 150,000 to 200,000 clones, over 60% found once. Material: PBMCs. These receptors were obtained from a woman in her 50s in good health and CMV-seropositive.

V and J are TRBV7-6 and TRBJ2-7, with 7 bases lining up with TRBD2. Germline values: CDR1 SGHVS, CDR2 FNYEAQ. This CDR3 is built from 16 residues. The junction had 8 bases not matched to a gene; V was cut back by 1 base and J by 2 bases. CDR3 DNA sequence: TGTGCCAGCAGCTTAGTCACTCTAGCGGAGCCCTACGAGCAGTACTTC. Amino acids: CASSLVTLAEPYEQYF.

The chain joins TRBV5-1 to TRBJ2-5; TRBD2 aligns across 14 bases. J lost 4 bases, V lost 0 bases, and 8 bases had no gene match. Germline CDR1 and CDR2: SGHRS and YFSETQ. The CDR3 consists of 18 residues. CDR3 loop: CASSLGGLAGGSGETQYF. CDR3 bases: TGCGCCAGCAGCTTGGGAGGACTAGCGGGGGGATCCGGAGAGACCCAGTACTTC. The full variable domain, in which reference TRBV5-1 and TRBJ2-5 provide the parts outside the CDR3, is KAGVTQTPRYLIKTRGQQVTLSCSPISGHRSVSWYQQTPGQGLQFLFEYFSETQRNKGNFPGRFSGRQFSNSRSEMNVSTLELGDSALYLCASSLGGLAGGSGETQYFGPGTRLLVL.

The J gene is TRBJ1-1, the V gene TRBV7-9, with D unclear. CDR3 length equals 14 residues. Germline V gives CDR1 SEHNR, CDR2 FQNEAQ (reference sequence). Trimming removed 5 bases at V and 2 bases at J, with 12 bases between. The CDR3 coding sequence is TGTGCCAGCAGCGGGCAGAGTCAAAACACTGAAGCTTTCTTT. Encoded protein: CASSGQSQNTEAFF.

The chain uses TRBV5-1 and TRBJ2-2; TRBD2 matches 9 bases. Germline CDR1 SGHRS, CDR2 YFSETQ. This CDR3 is built from 14 residues. V was pared by 3 bases and J by 7 bases, with 4 bases of the junction left unmatched. In nucleotides, the CDR3 is TGCGCCAGCAGCTCGGGGACTAGCCTCGGGGAGCTGTTTTTT. Its protein product is CASSSGTSLGELFF.

This chain links TRBV6-1 with TRBJ2-3, with 7 bases that match TRBD1. The V gene end was trimmed by 11 bases and the J gene end by 1 base; junction bases not matched to a gene: 6. This CDR3 spans 13 amino acids. Germline CDR1 and CDR2: MNHNS and SASEGT. The DNA for the CDR3 is TGTGCCGGGTTAGGACAGGGCACAGATACGCAGTATTTT. Its translation is CAGLGQGTDTQYF.

This clone was seen only a few times. The rearrangement links TRBV2 to TRBJ1-2; TRBD1 matches 7 bases. The CDR3 consists of 15 residues. The germline V gene has CDR1 SNHLY and CDR2 FYNNEI. Germline trimming cut 6 bases from V and 0 bases from J; bases unmatched to any gene: 7. CDR3: CASRRTGSSNYGYTF. The CDR3 DNA reads as TGTGCCAGCAGAAGGACAGGATCTTCTAACTATGGCTACACCTTC.

J is TRBJ2-3 and V is TRBV29-1, with 11 nucleotides matching TRBD2. Trimming removed 6 bases from V and 1 base from J; junction bases left unmatched: 6. The germline V gene encodes CDR1 SQVTM and CDR2 ANQGSEA. This CDR3 spans 15 amino acids. The CDR3 spells CSVEKLAGGTDTQYF. The DNA for the CDR3 is TGCAGCGTGGAAAAACTAGCGGGGGGCACAGATACGCAGTATTTT.

V usage is TRBV5-6 and J usage is TRBJ2-1; D is unresolved. CDR1 and CDR2 from the germline V gene are SGHDT and YYEEEE. The ends were cut back, 0 bases at V and 3 bases at J, with 7 bases in the middle. The CDR3 contains 14 residues. The CDR3 nucleotides are TGTGCCAGCAGCTTGGGGGCAGACTACAATGAGCAGTTCTTC. It specifies CASSLGADYNEQFF.

This chain connects TRBV18 to TRBJ1-1; 7 nucleotides match TRBD1. Germline-derived CDR1 and CDR2 are KGHSH and LQKENI. V shed 3 bases and J 0 bases; nucleotides not matched to a gene: 10. The CDR3 is made up of 17 amino acids. The chain's CDR3 is CASSPTYSGQMNTEAFF. CDR3 DNA sequence: TGTGCCAGCTCACCGACTTACTCGGGACAGATGAACACTGAAGCTTTCTTT.

The chain uses TRBV5-8 and TRBJ2-7; 9 bases match TRBD2. Germline V gene sequence: CDR1 SGHTS, CDR2 YDEGEE. There are 13 residues in the CDR3. J lost 6 bases, V lost 5 bases, and 6 bases had no gene match. CDR3 loop: CASRFGTSREQYF. The CDR3 DNA reads as TGTGCCAGCAGGTTCGGGACTAGCCGCGAGCAGTACTTC.

This clone appeared once. The chain links TRBV28 to TRBJ2-5; TRBD1 is a possible D gene (5 bases). Trimming removed 1 base from V and 4 bases from J, with 13 bases in between. Germline CDR1 reads MDHEN; CDR2 reads SYDVKM. CDR3 length: 15 amino acids. This CDR3 is CASSLSVRVGETQYF. The CDR3 nucleotides are TGTGCCAGCAGTTTATCGGTCAGGGTGGGAGAGACCCAGTACTTC. The full variable domain, rest sourced from reference TRBV28 and TRBJ2-5, is DVKVTQSSRYLVKRTGEKVFLECVQDMDHENMFWYRQDPGLGLRLIYFSYDVKMKEKGDIPEGYSVSREKKERFSLILESASTNQTSMYLCASSLSVRVGETQYFGPGTRLLVL.

The chain recombines TRBV11-2 with TRBJ1-3; unclear D gene. Germline V gene lookup returns CDR1 SGHAT and CDR2 FQNNGV. The length of the CDR3 is 12 residues. The ends were cut back, 3 bases at V and 5 bases at J, with 5 bases in the middle. The CDR3 region is CASSFSRNTIYF. The CDR3 bases are TGTGCCAGCAGCTTTTCTAGAAACACCATATATTTT.

This clone occurred once. DNA for the CDR3: TGTGCCAGCAGCCGTGTATTTGTGGGCGGGAGTTTATACGAGCAGTACTTC. Its translation: CASSRVFVGGSLYEQYF. The V and J genes are TRBV5-6 and TRBJ2-7; 7 bases map to TRBD2. The germline gives CDR1 SGHDT, CDR2 YYEEEE. The junction had 17 bases not matched to a gene; V was cut back by 4 bases and J by 4 bases. The CDR3 has 17 amino acids.

Turning to this clone: The junction departs from the called germline gene at one end, perhaps through a read error. The CDR3 protein is CASSLVHRGSLETQYF. In DNA, the CDR3 is TGTGCTAGCAGCTTAGTACACAGGGGATCTCTAGAGACCCAGTACTTC. The chain is built from TRBV7-7 and TRBJ2-5, with TRBD1 matching over 7 bases. This CDR3 is built from 16 residues. In germline, CDR1 is SSHAT, CDR2 FNYEAQ (reference sequence).

The table lists this clone with a count of one. This rearrangement joins TRBV10-1 to TRBJ2-7; 7 nucleotides agree with TRBD1. V lost 8 bases and J lost 3; bases outside the gene matches: 10. The CDR3 totals 14 residues. Germline-derived CDR1 and CDR2 are WNHNN and SYGVQD (reference sequence). CDR3 nucleotides: TGCGCCAGCCGGCCGGGACAGTTATACTACGAGCAGTACTTC. It encodes CASRPGQLYYEQYF.

CDR3: CASSLVLAGGPVAETQYF. The CDR3 DNA sequence: TGTGCCAGCAGCTTAGTCCTAGCGGGGGGGCCGGTGGCTGAGACCCAGTACTTC. The V call is TRBV7-2, the J call TRBJ2-5; 12 nucleotides match TRBD2. Germline CDR1 is SGHTA and CDR2 is FQGNSA. CDR3 length: 18 residues. Trimming took 1 base from V and 5 from J; bases not matched to a gene: 11.

The chain links TRBV4-2 to TRBJ2-5; 13 bases are shared with TRBD2. Germline V lookup: CDR1 LGHNA, CDR2 YNFKEQ. V trimming: 4 bases; J trimming: 2 bases; junction bases outside the gene matches: 13. This CDR3 comprises 19 residues. This CDR3 reads CASSPLPGLAGPFQETQYF. CDR3 DNA sequence: TGTGCCAGCAGCCCCCTCCCGGGACTAGCGGGACCTTTTCAAGAGACCCAGTACTTC.

The rearrangement joins TRBV6-1 to TRBJ2-2, with D possibly being TRBD1 (5 bases). The germline V gene has CDR1 MNHNS and CDR2 SASEGT. The CDR3 is made up of 13 amino acids. The germline V and J ends were trimmed by 6 bases and 7 bases, with 12 bases remaining between them. CDR3: CASSLTVHGELFF. The CDR3 DNA reads TGTGCCAGCAGCCTGACAGTTCACGGGGAGCTGTTTTTT.

This clone was recorded only once. This chain uses TRBV23-1 with TRBJ2-1, with D uncertain. TRBV23-1 belongs to the ORF category, with a function that is uncertain. There are 15 residues in the CDR3. V dropped 0 bases and J dropped 5 bases, with 11 bases sitting between them. The CDR3 DNA sequence: TGCGCCAGCAGTCAATCTATAACAGAGAACAATGAGCAGTTCTTC. Translation gives CASSQSITENNEQFF.

CDR3 nucleotides: TGTGCCAGCAGCTCCGCTGGGACAGGGATTTGGACGACTGAAGCTTTCTTT. Translating gives CASSSAGTGIWTTEAFF. This chain connects TRBV11-2 to TRBJ1-1; 9 nucleotides line up with TRBD1. Germline loops: CDR1 SGHAT, CDR2 FQNNGV. The J segment lost 5 bases and the V segment lost 4 bases, leaving 14 bases of the junction unmatched. CDR3 size: 17 residues.

The V and J genes are TRBV10-2 and TRBJ1-5; the D is unclear. Germline CDR1 and CDR2: WSHSY and SAAADI. V dropped 0 bases and J dropped 2 bases, with 8 bases sitting between them. The CDR3 is 15 amino acids. This CDR3 is CASSESEGGNQPQHF. CDR3 nucleotide sequence: TGCGCCAGCAGTGAGTCAGAGGGCGGCAATCAGCCCCAGCATTTT.

The V call is TRBV30, the J call TRBJ2-7, with TRBD1 matching over 8 bases. Germline assignment: CDR1 GTSNPN and CDR2 SVGIG (reference sequence). V lost 0 bases and J lost 0; bases outside the gene matches: 4. This CDR3 comprises 15 residues. CDR3 sequence (DNA): TGTGCCTGGAGTGTACCGACAGGGGTCTCCTACGAGCAGTACTTC. The encoded protein is CAWSVPTGVSYEQYF.

As concerns this clone: The junction departs from germline at one end; a sequencing error may be responsible. The genes are TRBV7-7 and TRBJ1-4; the D gene is possibly TRBD1 (6 bases). Germline V CDR1 and CDR2: SSHAT, FNYEAQ (reference sequence). The CDR3 contains 13 residues. The CDR3 bases are TGTGCTAGCAGCTTAACAGGGAATGAAAAACTGTTTTTT. Translating it yields CASSLTGNEKLFF. The full variable domain, in which reference TRBV7-7 and TRBJ1-4 provide the parts outside the CDR3, is GAGVSQSPRYKVTKRGQDVTLRCDPISSHATLYWYQQALGQGPEFLTYFNYEAQPDKSGLPSDRFSAERPEGSISTLTIQRTEQRDSAMYRCASSLTGNEKLFFGSGTQLSVL.